This T cell receptor (beta chain) was identified in a study of PD-1 blockade in classical Hodgkin lymphoma. Study outcomes and limitations: Reports described newly diagnosed patients as having lower baseline TCR diversity than healthy donors.

Losses at the gene ends were 4 bases for V and 6 bases for J; bases not matched to a gene: 6. The CDR3 sequence is 17 residues long. Germline-derived CDR1 and CDR2 are MDHEN and SYDVKM. Clones were sequenced by immunoSEQ multiplex PCR, and TCRdb holds only the in-frame ones, with some missing. This table has under 35,000 clones, 88% appearing once. This clone was seen only a few times. Its antigen is unknown. Time point: newly diagnosed, previously untreated cHL patient sample. CD4+ T cells were purified from thawed PBMCs by negative selection. What served as comparison were PBMCs in newly diagnosed, untreated classical Hodgkin lymphoma.

The material sequenced was CD4+ T cells from blood. The sequence was collected from a human donor with classical Hodgkin lymphoma. The chain employs TRBV28 and TRBJ2-2; 15 nucleotides agree with TRBD2. Here the CDR3 reads CASSSWGLAGGPGELFF. The CDR3 DNA sequence: TGTGCCAGCAGTTCTTGGGGACTAGCGGGAGGCCCCGGGGAGCTGTTTTTT.